The following is a TCR beta chain sequence with its context. Its antigen target is currently unknown. Within one base of it there is no much larger clone, and no base qualities were kept. Looking up the germline V gene yields CDR1 SGDLS and CDR2 YYNGEE. Taken from cysteine to phenylalanine, the CDR3 has 15 residues. Kept here is only the CDR3 DNA, which spans 45 bases and is read in frame from base 1. V loses 0 bases, J loses 7 bases, and the germline ends lie 14 bases apart. Receptors were amplified or captured by RT-PCR. The sequencer was an Illumina HiSeq 2500. TCRdb took the public reads, trimmed them with fastp at Q25, ran MiXCR for clone calling and kept in-frame beta chains. Each CDR3 protein gets just one entry, which takes the most common genes and DNA from the rows behind it. This sample is represented by roughly 500,000 distinct CDR3 sequences; about 17% of them were singletons. The top ten constitute over 2.5% of the sample.

The entry originates in a study of response to subunit inactivated influenza vaccine (dated 2018 in TCRdb). Study-wide context: To follow how T cells responded to a trivalent subunit inactivated influenza vaccine, the researchers relied on deep quantitative profiling of the T cell receptor repertoire.

The paper as a whole reports these results and caveats: According to the authors, only a limited number of new T cells may be recruited by each seasonal influenza vaccination.

Sequencing was performed on CD4+ T cells sorted from PBMCs, taken roughly 24 months after vaccination. The receptor was derived from a man between 50 and 70 years old who received an inactivated influenza vaccine. Donor details come from another sample of the same person, matched by shared clones. The sequence joins TRBV9 to TRBJ2-1; the D segment could be TRBD2, given 6 matching bases. CDR3 protein: CASSVASGLLNEQFF. The nucleotides are TGTGCCAGCAGCGTAGCGTCGGGACTCCTTAATGAGCAGTTCTTC.